The rows below give T cell receptor beta chains drawn from one sample of a study of sequential checkpoint blockade in melanoma. Profiled with immunoSEQ multiplex PCR; TCRdb holds only in-frame clones, not every one. The data show over 3,500 clones, about 25% seen once. This specimen consisted of tumor tissue (inferred from file names), obtained from a patient given nivolumab and ipilimumab in sequence. Receptors originate from a human donor with melanoma. CDR3s include the opening cysteine and the closing phenylalanine or tryptophan. Each record gives: J gene, V gene, D gene, CDR3 length, clone size, CDR3 DNA, CDR3 protein. D genes are given only for firm matches. For some rows the clone size is stated as once, few or many, or as a class when expanded; others skip it.

TRBJ2-2,TRBV11-3,TRBD2,14,NA,TGTGCCAGCAGCCCATCGGGGGGGGCCGGGGAGCTGTTTTTT,CASSPSGGAGELFF
TRBJ2-3,TRBV29-1,TRBD1,15,NA,TGCAGCGTTGAAGAGTCGGACAGGGGCACTGATACGCAGTATTTT,CSVEESDRGTDTQYF
TRBJ1-1,TRBV5-1,NA,16,NA,TGCGCCAGCAGCTTGGCCGCTGGGGGGCTGGACACTGAAGCTTTCTTT,CASSLAAGGLDTEAFF
TRBJ2-3,TRBV11-3,NA,16,medium-sized,TGTGCCAGCAGCTTAGTTCTAGGATCGGTCTCAGATACGCAGTATTTT,CASSLVLGSVSDTQYF
TRBJ1-6,TRBV6-8,NA,15,few,TGTGCCAGCAGTGGGTCAGGGTCCTATAATTCACCCCTCCACTTT,CASSGSGSYNSPLHF
TRBJ2-1,TRBV19,TRBD1,13,few,TGTGCCTCTGGACAGGGGTCATACAATGAGCAGTTCTTC,CASGQGSYNEQFF
TRBJ2-5,TRBV11-3,NA,14,large,TGTGCCAGCAGCTTATTAGGAGGGGAAGAGACCCAGTACTTC,CASSLLGGEETQYF
TRBJ2-7,TRBV6-8,TRBD2,13,NA,TGTGCCAGCACCTTAGCGGGAACAAACGAGCAGTACTTC,CASTLAGTNEQYF
TRBJ2-7,TRBV6-7,TRBD2,15,few,TGTGCCAGCAGATATGCGACGGGAGGTTCCTACGAGCAGTACTTC,CASRYATGGSYEQYF
TRBJ2-3,TRBV6-8,TRBD1,14,large,TGTGCCAGCAGTGACCAGGGGGCCACAGATACGCAGTATTTT,CASSDQGATDTQYF
TRBJ2-7,TRBV19,NA,15,NA,TGTGCCAGTACCCTAACAGGGTCCAGCTCCTACGAGCAGTACTTC,CASTLTGSSSYEQYF
TRBJ1-4,TRBV19,TRBD1,13,few,TGTGCCAGTACGGGACAGCCTGGAGGAAAACTGTTTTTT,CASTGQPGGKLFF
TRBJ1-1,TRBV11-3,NA,15,few,TGTGCCAGCAGCTTAGAAGGGCGCAAGAACACTGAAGCTTTCTTT,CASSLEGRKNTEAFF
TRBJ1-2,TRBV19,NA,15,few,TGTGCCAGTACCTATCCCGGGCAACCAAATAAGGGCTACACCTTC,CASTYPGQPNKGYTF
TRBJ2-7,TRBV19,TRBD2,14,NA,TGTGCCAGTAGTATTGTAGCGGGGGGCTACGAGCAGTACTTC,CASSIVAGGYEQYF
TRBJ1-4,TRBV6-8,NA,14,NA,TGTGCCAGCAGCGCACCCCCAAAGGGTGAAAAACTGTTTTTT,CASSAPPKGEKLFF
TRBJ2-3,TRBV19,NA,14,NA,TGTGCCCTCATGGGGGAGGCTGGCACAGATACGCAGTATTTT,CALMGEAGTDTQYF
TRBJ2-6,TRBV19,NA,18,NA,TGTGCCAGTAAAGGTAACCCCTTTCTTGTTCGTGGGGCCAACGTCCTGACTTTC,CASKGNPFLVRGANVLTF
TRBJ2-2,TRBV19,TRBD1,13,NA,TGTGCCACCGACAGGGGGACCACCGGGGAGCTGTTTTTT,CATDRGTTGELFF
TRBJ1-5,TRBV6-8,TRBD1,17,few,TGTGCCAGCGCGCCGAGGGCAGGGGGGCTGGGTATTAGGCCCCAGCATTTT,CASAPRAGGLGIRPQHF
TRBJ1-1,TRBV9,TRBD1,16,few,TGTGCCAGCAGCGCCGGGACAGGGGGAGGGAACACTGAAGCTTTCTTT,CASSAGTGGGNTEAFF
TRBJ1-5,TRBV12-5,NA,14,medium-sized,TGTGCCAGCACCTCTCGGGGTAGCAATCAGCCCCAGCATTTT,CASTSRGSNQPQHF
TRBJ2-1,TRBV6-8,TRBD1,14,medium-sized,TGTGCCAGCAGTGAGCGGACAGGGAACAATGAGCAGTTCTTC,CASSERTGNNEQFF
TRBJ1-4,TRBV9,NA,12,medium-sized,TGTGCCAGCGGGGGGACTAATGAAAAACTGTTTTTT,CASGGTNEKLFF
TRBJ2-3,TRBV6-8,TRBD2,21,NA,TGTGCCAGCAGTTACTCGATACTATCTACTAGCGGGAGGGCCGGCACAGATACGCAGTATTTT,CASSYSILSTSGRAGTDTQYF
TRBJ2-3,TRBV12-5,TRBD2,17,NA,TGTGCTAGTGGTTTGGTAATAGCGGGAGGGTCCACAGATACGCAGTATTTT,CASGLVIAGGSTDTQYF
TRBJ1-4,TRBV6-8,TRBD1,13,few,TGTGCCAGCAGCTCCGGACAGGGAAACAAACTGTTTTTT,CASSSGQGNKLFF
TRBJ1-1,TRBV11-3,NA,16,many,TGTGCCAGCAGCCAACCGGACCTAATAATGAACACTGAAGCTTTCTTT,CASSQPDLIMNTEAFF
TRBJ2-7,TRBV5-1,TRBD1,15,once,TGCGCCAGCAGCTTGATTTCAGGGGGCTCCTACGAGCAGTACTTC,CASSLISGGSYEQYF